These 15 T cell receptor beta chains came from one sample sequenced in a study of identifying expanded T cells in peripheral blood. Sequencing was performed with immunoSEQ multiplex PCR; in TCRdb, only in-frame clones are kept and a portion is missing. The table lists over 85,000 clones, approximately 88% of them singletons. The sequencing input was blood. Receptor source: a person aged 18-69 years in good health.

The sample holds a few counts of this clone. CDR3 sequence: CASSPWTGKQPQHF. The CDR3 DNA reads as TGTGCCAGCAGTCCCTGGACAGGGAAGCAGCCCCAGCATTTT. V gene TRBV27 combines with J gene TRBJ1-5; 8 bases fit TRBD1. This CDR3 comprises 14 residues. V dropped 5 bases and J dropped 7; count of bases not matched to a gene: 7. Per the germline V gene, CDR1 is MNHEY and CDR2 is SMNVEV (reference sequence).

This chain uses TRBV4-2 with TRBJ1-3, with D possibly TRBD1 on 5 matching bases. The CDR3 is 17 amino acids. Germline V lookup: CDR1 LGHNA, CDR2 YNFKEQ. Trimming removed 1 base from V and 0 bases from J, with 13 bases in between. As DNA, the CDR3 is TGTGCCAGCAGCCAAGGGCCGGGACTCAGCTCTGGAAACACCATATATTTT. Translating gives CASSQGPGLSSGNTIYF.

The CDR3 region is CASSRGRTGYTF. The CDR3, as DNA: TGTGCCAGCAGTCGAGGCCGGACTGGCTACACCTTC. The chain couples TRBV28 to TRBJ1-2; D not certain. The V end was cut by 5 bases, the J end by 7 bases, with 11 bases between. This CDR3 contains 12 residues. Germline CDR1 is MDHEN and CDR2 is SYDVKM.

The genes are TRBV25-1 and TRBJ2-7; D gene uncertain. The germline gives CDR1 MGHDK, CDR2 SYGVNS. Deletions cut 5 bases from V and 1 base from J, with 9 bases between. The CDR3 is made up of 13 amino acids. In DNA form, the CDR3 reads TGTGCCAGCAGTCGGCAGGCGTCCTACGAGCAGTACTTC. Translating it yields CASSRQASYEQYF.

J is TRBJ1-6 and V is TRBV30, with D hard to call. V was trimmed by 4 bases and J by 7 bases, leaving 17 bases between them. The CDR3 has 15 amino acids. Germline CDR1 is GTSNPN and CDR2 is SVGIG (reference sequence). DNA for the CDR3: TGTGCCTGGACCCCGCCAGGCCAGTTGAATTCACCCCTCCACTTT. Amino acid sequence: CAWTPPGQLNSPLHF.

CDR3 bases: TGCGCCAGCAGCCAAAGAGGGGACAGGGTCGCCTATGGCTACACCTTC. As protein: CASSQRGDRVAYGYTF. The chain has TRBV4-1 and TRBJ1-2; 9 nucleotides line up with TRBD1. Germline lookup yields CDR1 MGHRA and CDR2 YSYEKL. J lost 4 bases, V lost 2 bases, and 8 bases had no gene match. There are 16 residues in the CDR3.

This clone occurred once. This chain joins TRBV6-1 and TRBJ1-2; possible D gene TRBD1, 6 bases. Germline V gene lookup returns CDR1 MNHNS and CDR2 SASEGT. The CDR3 runs 13 residues. V lost 2 bases, J lost 6 bases, and 10 bases lay in between. The CDR3 sequence: CASSEIRGDGYTF. The CDR3 DNA sequence: TGTGCCAGCAGTGAAATCAGGGGCGATGGCTACACCTTC.

J is TRBJ1-4 and V is TRBV18; D remains unclear. V was pared by 4 bases and J by 0 bases, with 9 bases between. The CDR3 spans 15 residues. The germline V gene encodes CDR1 KGHSH and CDR2 LQKENI. The CDR3 region is CASSLDPATNEKLFF. The CDR3 DNA reads TGTGCCAGCTCACTTGACCCAGCAACTAATGAAAAACTGTTTTTT. Based on the CDR3 plus reference TRBV18 and TRBJ1-4, the full variable domain is NAGVMQNPRHLVRRRGQEARLRCSPMKGHSHVYWYRQLPEEGLKFMVYLQKENIIDESGMPKERFSAEFPKEGPSILRIQQVVRGDSAAYFCASSLDPATNEKLFFGSGTQLSVL.

The V call is TRBV9, the J call TRBJ2-1, with TRBD2 identical over 8 bases. After removal of 0 bases from V and 9 bases from J, the junction contained 8 bases not matched to a gene. Germline lookup yields CDR1 SGDLS and CDR2 YYNGEE. The CDR3 loop spans 15 amino acids. CDR3 DNA sequence: TGTGCCAGCAGCGTAGGGACTAGCATACTTCCTGAGCAGTTCTTC. Its translation is CASSVGTSILPEQFF.

This clone was detected once. The chain joins TRBV11-1 to TRBJ2-1; D remains ambiguous. The CDR3 has 14 residues. V lost 3 bases, J lost 8 bases, and 14 bases lay in between. CDR1 and CDR2 (germline): SGHAT, FQDESV (reference sequence). The chain's CDR3 is CASSLNQVGDEQFF. The CDR3 DNA sequence: TGTGCCAGCAGCTTGAACCAGGTTGGGGATGAGCAGTTCTTC.

This clone is a singleton in its sample. The V gene is TRBV5-1, the J gene TRBJ2-2; D is ambiguous. Per germline, CDR1 SGHRS and CDR2 YFSETQ. Between the trimmed V and J ends, which lost 4 bases and 6 bases, there was a span of 13 bases. This CDR3 contains 14 residues. CDR3 bases: TGCGCCAGCAGCGACCTTTCGGGCTCCGGGGAGCTGTTTTTT. Protein sequence: CASSDLSGSGELFF.

Only one count was recorded for this clone. The chain joins TRBV6-6 to TRBJ2-1; 11 nucleotides match TRBD2. The ends lost 8 bases at V and 6 bases at J; junction bases unmatched: 6. Germline CDR1 and CDR2: MNHNY and SVGAGI (reference sequence). The CDR3 covers 14 residues. This CDR3 reads CASASGGPTNEQFF. Here the CDR3 DNA reads TGTGCCAGCGCTAGCGGGGGGCCGACCAATGAGCAGTTCTTC.

By sample share, this clone is medium-sized (0.01 to 0.1%). The chain has TRBV19 and TRBJ1-4; 7 bases align to TRBD1. This CDR3 is built from 15 residues. CDR1 is LNHDA, CDR2 SQIVND, per germline (reference sequence). With 5 bases clipped from V and 8 bases from J, the junction kept 11 bases outside the gene matches. The CDR3 region is CASSYLDRAGEKLFF. The CDR3 DNA reads TGTGCCAGTAGTTATCTCGACAGGGCTGGCGAAAAACTGTTTTTT.

The chain is built from TRBV2 and TRBJ1-5; TRBD1 is a possible D gene (6 bases). The CDR3 spans 14 residues. Trimming left V 2 bases short and J 5 bases short, with 10 bases between. In germline, CDR1 is SNHLY, CDR2 FYNNEI. CDR3 region: CASSENRVYQPQHF. CDR3 sequence (DNA): TGTGCCAGCAGTGAAAACAGGGTTTATCAGCCCCAGCATTTT.

The chain couples TRBV4-2 to TRBJ2-1; D remains ambiguous. Deletions cut 0 bases from V and 0 bases from J, with 6 bases between. CDR1 is LGHNA, CDR2 YNFKEQ, per germline. The length of the CDR3 is 15 residues. The chain's CDR3 is CASSQELNSYNEQFF. CDR3 nucleotides: TGTGCCAGCAGCCAAGAACTGAACTCCTACAATGAGCAGTTCTTC.